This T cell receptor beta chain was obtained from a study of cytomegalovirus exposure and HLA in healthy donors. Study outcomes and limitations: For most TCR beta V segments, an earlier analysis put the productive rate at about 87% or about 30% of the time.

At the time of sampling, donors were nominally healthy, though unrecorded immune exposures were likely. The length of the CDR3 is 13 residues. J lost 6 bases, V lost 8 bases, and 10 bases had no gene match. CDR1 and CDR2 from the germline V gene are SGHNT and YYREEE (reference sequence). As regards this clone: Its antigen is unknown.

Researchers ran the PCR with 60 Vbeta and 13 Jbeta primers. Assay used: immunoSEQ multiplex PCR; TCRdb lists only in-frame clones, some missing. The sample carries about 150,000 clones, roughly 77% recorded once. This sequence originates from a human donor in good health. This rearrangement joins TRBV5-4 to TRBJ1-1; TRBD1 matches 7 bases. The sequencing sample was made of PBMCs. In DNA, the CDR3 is TGTGCCAGTAGCCCAGTTCAGGGGGCTGAAGCTTTCTTT. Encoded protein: CASSPVQGAEAFF.